The source of this TCR beta chain is a study of blood T cell repertoires in COVID-19. About the study: COVID-19 samples collected from the United States, Italy and Spain covered acute and convalescent phases.

The data were produced by immunoSEQ multiplex PCR, yet TCRdb's version contains in-frame clones alone and is incomplete. This sample has 150,000 to 200,000 clones, with about 77% found just once. The CDR3 extends over 12 amino acids. Germline assignment: CDR1 MDHEN and CDR2 SYDVKM. Trimming stripped 7 bases from V and 10 bases from J, with 14 bases between. The V and J genes are TRBV28 and TRBJ2-1; D perhaps matches TRBD2 (5 bases). The receptor's source is a woman aged 80 or older with acute or convalescent COVID-19. The specimen sequenced was peripheral blood. Written as DNA, the CDR3 is TGTGCCAGCACGACTACTAGTTTGGAGCAGTTCTTC. Protein product: CASTTTSLEQFF.